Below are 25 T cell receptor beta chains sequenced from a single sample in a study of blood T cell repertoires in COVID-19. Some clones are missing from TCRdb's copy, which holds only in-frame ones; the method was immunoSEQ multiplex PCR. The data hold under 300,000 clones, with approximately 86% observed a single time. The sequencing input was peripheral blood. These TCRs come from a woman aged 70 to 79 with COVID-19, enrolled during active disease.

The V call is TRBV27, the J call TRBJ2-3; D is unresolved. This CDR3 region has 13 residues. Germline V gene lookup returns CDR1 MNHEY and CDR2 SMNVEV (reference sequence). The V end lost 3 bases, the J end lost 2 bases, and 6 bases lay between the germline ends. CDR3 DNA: TGTGCCAGCAGTTTGGAGTACACAGATACGCAGTATTTT. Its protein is CASSLEYTDTQYF.

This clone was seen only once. CDR3 residues: CATSVMTGLYPWNTEAFF. The CDR3 nucleotides are TGTGCCACCAGTGTCATGACAGGGCTTTACCCCTGGAACACTGAAGCTTTCTTT. The rearrangement joins TRBV24-1 to TRBJ1-1; 7 nucleotides line up with TRBD1. The CDR3 is 18 amino acids. V lost 5 bases, J lost 1 base, and 15 bases stayed unmatched. Germline V CDR1 and CDR2: KGHDR, SFDVKD.

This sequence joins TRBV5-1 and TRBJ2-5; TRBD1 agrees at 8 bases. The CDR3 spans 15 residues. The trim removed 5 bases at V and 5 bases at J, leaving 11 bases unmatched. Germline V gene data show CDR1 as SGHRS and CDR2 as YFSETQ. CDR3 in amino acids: CASSLGTGQRETQYF. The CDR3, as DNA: TGCGCCAGCAGTCTAGGGACAGGCCAACGGGAGACCCAGTACTTC.

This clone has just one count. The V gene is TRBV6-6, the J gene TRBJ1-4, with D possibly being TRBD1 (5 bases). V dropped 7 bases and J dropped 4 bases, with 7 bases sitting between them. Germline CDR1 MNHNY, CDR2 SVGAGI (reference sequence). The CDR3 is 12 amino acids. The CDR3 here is CASNGGNEKLFF. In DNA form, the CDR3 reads TGTGCCAGCAACGGGGGTAATGAAAAACTGTTTTTT.

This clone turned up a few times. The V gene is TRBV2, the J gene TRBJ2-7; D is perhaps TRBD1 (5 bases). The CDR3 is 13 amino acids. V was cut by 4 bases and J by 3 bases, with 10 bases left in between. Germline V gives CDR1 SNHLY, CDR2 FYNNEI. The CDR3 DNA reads TGTGCCAGCAGTGTAGGCAGGGACTACGAGCAGTACTTC. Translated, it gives CASSVGRDYEQYF.

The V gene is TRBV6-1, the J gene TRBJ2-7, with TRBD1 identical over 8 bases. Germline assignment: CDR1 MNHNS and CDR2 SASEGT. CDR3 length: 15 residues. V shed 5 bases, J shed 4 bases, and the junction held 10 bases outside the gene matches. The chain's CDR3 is CASSNTQGAGYEQYF. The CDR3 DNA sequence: TGTGCCAGCAGTAACACCCAGGGGGCGGGGTACGAGCAGTACTTC.

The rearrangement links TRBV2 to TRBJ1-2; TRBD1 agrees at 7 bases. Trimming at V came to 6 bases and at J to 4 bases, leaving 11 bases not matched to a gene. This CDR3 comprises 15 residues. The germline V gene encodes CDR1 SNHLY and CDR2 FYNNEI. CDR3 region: CASRPITGVGYGYTF. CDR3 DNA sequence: TGTGCCAGCAGGCCCATCACAGGGGTCGGCTATGGCTACACCTTC.

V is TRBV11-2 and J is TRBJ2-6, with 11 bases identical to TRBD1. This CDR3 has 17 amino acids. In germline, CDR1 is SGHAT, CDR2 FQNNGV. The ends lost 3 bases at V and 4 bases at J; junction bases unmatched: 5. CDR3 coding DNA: TGTGCCAGCAGCTTTCCGGACAGGGGGCCAGGGGCCAACGTCCTGACTTTC. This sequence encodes CASSFPDRGPGANVLTF.

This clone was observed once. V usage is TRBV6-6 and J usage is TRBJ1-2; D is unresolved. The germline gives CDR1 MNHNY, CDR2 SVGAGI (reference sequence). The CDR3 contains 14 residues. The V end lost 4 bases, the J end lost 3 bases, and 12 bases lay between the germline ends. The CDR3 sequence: CASSFWQADYGYTF. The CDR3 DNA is TGTGCCAGCAGTTTTTGGCAGGCTGACTATGGCTACACCTTC.

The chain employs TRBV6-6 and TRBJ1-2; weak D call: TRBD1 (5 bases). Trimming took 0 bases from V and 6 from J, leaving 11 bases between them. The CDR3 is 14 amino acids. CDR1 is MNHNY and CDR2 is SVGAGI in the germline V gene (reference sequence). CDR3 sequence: CASSYSRTTNGYTF. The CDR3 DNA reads TGTGCCAGCAGTTACTCGCGGACAACGAATGGCTACACCTTC.

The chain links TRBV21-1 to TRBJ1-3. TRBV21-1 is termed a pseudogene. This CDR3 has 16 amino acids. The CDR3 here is CASSIRRLLSGNTIYF. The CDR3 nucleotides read TGTGCCAGCAGCATAAGGCGGCTCCTTTCTGGAAACACCATATATTTT.

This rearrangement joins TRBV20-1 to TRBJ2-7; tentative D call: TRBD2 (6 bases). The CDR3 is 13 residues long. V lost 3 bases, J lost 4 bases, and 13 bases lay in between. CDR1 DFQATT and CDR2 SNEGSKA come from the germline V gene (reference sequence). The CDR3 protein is CSASSTSRYEQYF. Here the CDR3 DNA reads TGCAGTGCTAGTAGCACTAGCAGGTACGAGCAGTACTTC.

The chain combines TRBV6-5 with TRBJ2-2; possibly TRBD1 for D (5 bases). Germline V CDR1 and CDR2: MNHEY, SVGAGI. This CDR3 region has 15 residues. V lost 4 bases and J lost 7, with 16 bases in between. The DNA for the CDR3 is TGTGCCAGCAGTTGGGGTGGGCAGGGTAGCGGGGAGCTGTTTTTT. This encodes CASSWGGQGSGELFF.

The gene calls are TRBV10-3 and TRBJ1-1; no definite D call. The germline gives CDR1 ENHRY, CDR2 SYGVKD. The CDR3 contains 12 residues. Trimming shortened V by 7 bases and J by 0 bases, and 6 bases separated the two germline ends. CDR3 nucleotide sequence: TGTGCCATCAAAACAGTGAACACTGAAGCTTTCTTT. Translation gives CAIKTVNTEAFF.

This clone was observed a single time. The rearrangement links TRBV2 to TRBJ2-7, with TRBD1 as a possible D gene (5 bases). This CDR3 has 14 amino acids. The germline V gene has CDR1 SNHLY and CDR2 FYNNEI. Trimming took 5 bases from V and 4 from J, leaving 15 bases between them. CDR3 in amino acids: CASSTEVGPYEQYF. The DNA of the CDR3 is TGTGCCAGCAGTACCGAGGTGGGGCCTTACGAGCAGTACTTC.

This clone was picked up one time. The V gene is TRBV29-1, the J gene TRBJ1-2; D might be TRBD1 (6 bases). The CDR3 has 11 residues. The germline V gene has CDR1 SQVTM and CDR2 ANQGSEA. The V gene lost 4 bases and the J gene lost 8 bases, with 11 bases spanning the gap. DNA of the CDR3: TGCAGCGTTGTTGGGGGGGCGGGCTACACCTTC. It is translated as CSVVGGAGYTF.

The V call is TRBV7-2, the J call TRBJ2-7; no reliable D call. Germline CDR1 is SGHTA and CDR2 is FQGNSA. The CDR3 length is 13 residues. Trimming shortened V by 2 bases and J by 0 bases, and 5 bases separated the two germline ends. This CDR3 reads CASSLYSSYEQYF. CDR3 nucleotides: TGTGCCAGCAGCTTATACAGCTCCTACGAGCAGTACTTC.

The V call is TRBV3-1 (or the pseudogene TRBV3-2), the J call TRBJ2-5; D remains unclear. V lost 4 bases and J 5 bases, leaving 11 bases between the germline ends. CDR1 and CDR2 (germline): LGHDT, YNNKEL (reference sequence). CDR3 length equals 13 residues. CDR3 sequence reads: CASSPGSRETQYF. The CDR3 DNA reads TGTGCCAGCAGCCCCGGGTCAAGGGAGACCCAGTACTTC.

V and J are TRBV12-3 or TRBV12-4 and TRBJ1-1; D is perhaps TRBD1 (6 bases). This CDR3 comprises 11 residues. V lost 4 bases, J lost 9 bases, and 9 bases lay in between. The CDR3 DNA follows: TGTGCCAGCAGTTCGGACAGTAAAGCTTTCTTT. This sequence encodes CASSSDSKAFF.

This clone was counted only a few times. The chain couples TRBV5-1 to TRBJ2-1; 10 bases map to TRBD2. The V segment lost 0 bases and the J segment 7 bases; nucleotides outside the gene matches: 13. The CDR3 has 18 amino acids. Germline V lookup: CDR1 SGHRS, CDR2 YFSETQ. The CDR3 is CASSLVASGGPGRNEQFF. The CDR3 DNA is TGCGCCAGCAGCTTGGTGGCTAGCGGGGGCCCCGGTAGAAATGAGCAGTTCTTC.

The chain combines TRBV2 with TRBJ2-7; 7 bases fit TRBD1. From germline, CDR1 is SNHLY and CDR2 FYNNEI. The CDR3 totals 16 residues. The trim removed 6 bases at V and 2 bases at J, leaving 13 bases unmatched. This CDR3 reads CASRRPIGTVPYEQYF. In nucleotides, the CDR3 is TGTGCCAGCAGGAGACCTATCGGGACAGTTCCCTACGAGCAGTACTTC.

CDR3 amino acids: CASSDSGTGSFYGYTF. The CDR3 DNA sequence: TGTGCCAGCAGTGATTCCGGGACAGGGTCCTTCTATGGCTACACCTTC. This chain joins TRBV28 and TRBJ1-2, with 9 bases fitting TRBD1. The ends lost 5 bases at V and 4 bases at J; junction bases unmatched: 11. The CDR3 runs to 16 residues. The germline CDR1 and CDR2 sequences are MDHEN and SYDVKM.

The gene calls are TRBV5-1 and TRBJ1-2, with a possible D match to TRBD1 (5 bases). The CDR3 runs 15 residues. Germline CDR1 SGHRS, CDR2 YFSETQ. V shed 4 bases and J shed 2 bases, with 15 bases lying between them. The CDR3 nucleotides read TGCGCCAGCAGCCCGCAGGGTGAAGCCAACTATGGCTACACCTTC. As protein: CASSPQGEANYGYTF. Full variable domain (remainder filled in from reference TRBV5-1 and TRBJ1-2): KAGVTQTPRYLIKTRGQQVTLSCSPISGHRSVSWYQQTPGQGLQFLFEYFSETQRNKGNFPGRFSGRQFSNSRSEMNVSTLELGDSALYLCASSPQGEANYGYTFGSGTRLTVV.

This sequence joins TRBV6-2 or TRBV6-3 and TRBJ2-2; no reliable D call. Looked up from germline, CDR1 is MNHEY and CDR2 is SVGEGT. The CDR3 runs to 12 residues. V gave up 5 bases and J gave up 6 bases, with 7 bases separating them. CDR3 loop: CASSKQAGELFF. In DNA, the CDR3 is TGTGCCAGCAGTAAGCAGGCCGGGGAGCTGTTTTTT.

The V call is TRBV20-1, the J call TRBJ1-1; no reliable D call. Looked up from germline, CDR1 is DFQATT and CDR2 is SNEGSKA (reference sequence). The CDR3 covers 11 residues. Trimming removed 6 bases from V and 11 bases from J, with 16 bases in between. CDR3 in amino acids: CSASNGVDAFF. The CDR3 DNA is TGCAGTGCCTCGAACGGGGTCGACGCTTTCTTT.